The sequence of this TCR beta chain was determined in a study of blood T cell repertoires in COVID-19. CDR3 length: 17 amino acids. The V gene end was trimmed by 4 bases and the J gene end by 1 base; junction bases not matched to a gene: 14. In Seattle, patients joined the study during active infection and were tracked longitudinally. Method: immunoSEQ multiplex PCR; TCRdb's copy keeps in-frame clones and lacks some. The sample has around 260,000 clones; around 90% are singletons. Sequenced: peripheral blood. The rearrangement uses TRBV5-3 and TRBJ2-7, with 7 bases that match TRBD2. TRBV5-3 is treated as an ORF (open reading frame) with a function not yet certain. The TCR was taken from a woman in her sixties or seventies with COVID-19, enrolled during active disease. CDR3 sequence (DNA): TGTGCCAGAAGCCACTCCAAGCGGGACTACCTATCCTACGAGCAGTACTTC. Protein sequence: CARSHSKRDYLSYEQYF.